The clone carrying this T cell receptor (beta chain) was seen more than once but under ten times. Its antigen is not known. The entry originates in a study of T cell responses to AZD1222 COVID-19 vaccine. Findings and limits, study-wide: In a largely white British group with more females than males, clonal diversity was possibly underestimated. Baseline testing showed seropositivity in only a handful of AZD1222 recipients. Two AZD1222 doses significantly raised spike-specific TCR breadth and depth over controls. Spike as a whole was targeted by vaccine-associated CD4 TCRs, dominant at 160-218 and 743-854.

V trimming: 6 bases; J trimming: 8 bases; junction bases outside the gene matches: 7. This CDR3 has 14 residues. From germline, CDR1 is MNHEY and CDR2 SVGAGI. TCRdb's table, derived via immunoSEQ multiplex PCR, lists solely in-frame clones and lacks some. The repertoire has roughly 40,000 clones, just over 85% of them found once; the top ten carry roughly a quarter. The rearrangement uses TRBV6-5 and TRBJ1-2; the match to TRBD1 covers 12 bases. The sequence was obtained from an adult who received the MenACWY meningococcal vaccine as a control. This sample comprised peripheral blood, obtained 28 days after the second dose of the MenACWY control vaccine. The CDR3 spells CASRPGQGAKGYTF. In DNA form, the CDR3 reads TGTGCCAGCAGGCCGGGACAGGGGGCTAAGGGCTACACCTTC.